The T cell receptor (beta chain) under discussion was sequenced for a study of blood T cell repertoires in COVID-19. Assay: immunoSEQ multiplex PCR; the TCRdb copy retains only in-frame clones and omits some. The sample consists of about 160,000 clones, around 82% of them appearing once. This clone has only one observation. CDR1 and CDR2 (germline): MGHRA, YSYEKL. V shed 4 bases and J shed 5 bases, with 11 bases lying between them. The CDR3 is 13 residues long. The clonotype was recovered from a woman in her forties with COVID-19, enrolled during active disease. The specimen sequenced was peripheral blood. The genes are TRBV4-1 and TRBJ2-5; maybe TRBD1 (5 bases). Here the CDR3 DNA reads TGCGCCAGCAGCCGTGCCCCAGGGGAGACCCAGTACTTC. Its protein is CASSRAPGETQYF.